The 12 T cell receptor beta chains below were found in one sample sequenced in a study of blood T cell repertoires in COVID-19. Clones were read by immunoSEQ multiplex PCR, and TCRdb kept only the in-frame ones, dropping some. The sample holds 150,000 to 200,000 clones, less than 95% seen once. The sequencing input was peripheral blood. These receptors all come from a man aged 25 to 45 with COVID-19, enrolled during active disease.

The DNA of the CDR3 is TGTGCCTGGAGCGACAGACAGAGCCTCCGGGCCAACGTCCTGACTTTC. Translation gives CAWSDRQSLRANVLTF. The gene calls are TRBV30 and TRBJ2-6, with D perhaps matching TRBD1 (5 bases). CDR3 size: 16 residues. Trimming cost V 3 bases and J 5 bases, with 17 bases left between them. Per germline, CDR1 GTSNPN and CDR2 SVGIG (reference sequence).

This sequence joins TRBV5-1 and TRBJ2-3, with TRBD1 matching 10 bases. CDR3 size: 16 residues. In germline, CDR1 is SGHRS, CDR2 YFSETQ. The V segment lost 4 bases and the J segment 5 bases; nucleotides outside the gene matches: 10. CDR3: CASSRKDRGLGDTQYF. In DNA, the CDR3 is TGCGCCAGCAGCCGAAAGGACAGGGGGTTGGGAGATACGCAGTATTTT.

This chain joins TRBV2 and TRBJ2-3, with 10 nucleotides matching TRBD2. This CDR3 contains 15 residues. CDR1 is SNHLY and CDR2 is FYNNEI in the germline V gene. V gave up 5 bases and J gave up 4 bases; unmatched junction bases: 6. CDR3 sequence reads: CASSSLAGGSDTQYF. In DNA form, the CDR3 reads TGTGCCAGCAGTTCCTTAGCGGGGGGTTCAGATACGCAGTATTTT.

The table lists this clone with a count of one. This rearrangement joins TRBV6-5 to TRBJ1-1; 7 bases agree with TRBD1. Losses at the gene ends were 5 bases for V and 3 bases for J; bases not matched to a gene: 9. The germline V gene has CDR1 MNHEY and CDR2 SVGAGI. The CDR3 has 15 residues. The CDR3 DNA reads as TGTGCCAGCAGTCTCGACGCCCAGGGGGACACTGAAGCTTTCTTT. Protein: CASSLDAQGDTEAFF.

The V call is TRBV2, the J call TRBJ1-6; perhaps TRBD1 as D (5 bases). CDR1 is SNHLY, CDR2 FYNNEI, per germline. V was cut by 5 bases and J by 10 bases, with 18 bases left in between. The CDR3 consists of 15 residues. The CDR3 region has the DNA TGTGCCAGCAGTCTCCTCGAAGGGGCAGAATCACCCCTCCACTTT. Amino acid sequence: CASSLLEGAESPLHF.

V usage is TRBV6-6 and J usage is TRBJ1-5; a weak D match, TRBD1 (5 bases). Per germline, CDR1 MNHNY and CDR2 SVGAGI (reference sequence). V was pared by 6 bases and J by 1 base, with 10 bases between. The CDR3 totals 14 residues. The CDR3 spells CASSPGPSNQPQHF. The CDR3 bases are TGTGCCAGCAGCCCAGGGCCCAGCAATCAGCCCCAGCATTTT.

This clone occurred once. V gene TRBV6-4 combines with J gene TRBJ1-2, with TRBD1 matching over 10 bases. Germline values: CDR1 MRHNA, CDR2 SNTAGT. The CDR3 contains 15 residues. V was pared by 0 bases and J by 7 bases, with 5 bases of the junction left unmatched. The CDR3 DNA sequence: TGTGCCAGCAGTGACTCCGGGACAGGGGATCTTGGCTACACCTTC. This codes for CASSDSGTGDLGYTF.

This chain links TRBV11-2 with TRBJ1-6, with 11 bases matching TRBD1. CDR3 length: 16 residues. J lost 6 bases, V lost 4 bases, and 5 bases had no gene match. CDR1 and CDR2 (germline): SGHAT, FQNNGV. CDR3 sequence reads: CASSSGQGAGNSPLHF. The CDR3 coding sequence is TGTGCCAGCAGCTCAGGACAGGGGGCGGGTAATTCACCCCTCCACTTT.

V is TRBV3-1 (or the pseudogene TRBV3-2) and J is TRBJ2-7; tentatively, D is TRBD2 (6 bases). The CDR3 consists of 15 residues. Per the germline V gene, CDR1 is LGHDT and CDR2 is YNNKEL (reference sequence). V was cut by 0 bases and J by 4 bases, with 13 bases left in between. For the CDR3, the DNA is TGTGCCAGCAGCCAAGATGGGACTTCATTATACGAGCAGTACTTC. It is translated as CASSQDGTSLYEQYF.

The V gene is TRBV5-1, the J gene TRBJ2-1; 9 bases match TRBD1. From germline, CDR1 is SGHRS and CDR2 YFSETQ. Unmatched junction bases numbered 10, after V lost 3 bases and J lost 9 bases. The CDR3 consists of 15 residues. The CDR3 protein is CASSSTGGPLGEQFF. CDR3 DNA: TGCGCCAGCAGCTCAACAGGGGGCCCGCTCGGTGAGCAGTTCTTC.

The rearrangement uses TRBV18 and TRBJ1-2; D unclear. This CDR3 region has 15 residues. Germline loops: CDR1 KGHSH, CDR2 LQKENI. Trimming cost V 1 base and J 1 base, with 10 bases left between them. The CDR3 here is CASSPQGDLNYGYTF. CDR3 nucleotides: TGTGCCAGCTCACCACAAGGAGACCTTAACTATGGCTACACCTTC.

The chain carries TRBV5-5 and TRBJ2-1; D is ambiguous. V was cut by 3 bases and J by 5 bases, with 12 bases left in between. Germline V gene data show CDR1 as SGHKS and CDR2 as YYEKEE (reference sequence). The CDR3 consists of 14 residues. DNA for the CDR3: TGTGCCAGCAGCTCCCGAGCGTTAGACAATGAGCAGTTCTTC. Its translation: CASSSRALDNEQFF.